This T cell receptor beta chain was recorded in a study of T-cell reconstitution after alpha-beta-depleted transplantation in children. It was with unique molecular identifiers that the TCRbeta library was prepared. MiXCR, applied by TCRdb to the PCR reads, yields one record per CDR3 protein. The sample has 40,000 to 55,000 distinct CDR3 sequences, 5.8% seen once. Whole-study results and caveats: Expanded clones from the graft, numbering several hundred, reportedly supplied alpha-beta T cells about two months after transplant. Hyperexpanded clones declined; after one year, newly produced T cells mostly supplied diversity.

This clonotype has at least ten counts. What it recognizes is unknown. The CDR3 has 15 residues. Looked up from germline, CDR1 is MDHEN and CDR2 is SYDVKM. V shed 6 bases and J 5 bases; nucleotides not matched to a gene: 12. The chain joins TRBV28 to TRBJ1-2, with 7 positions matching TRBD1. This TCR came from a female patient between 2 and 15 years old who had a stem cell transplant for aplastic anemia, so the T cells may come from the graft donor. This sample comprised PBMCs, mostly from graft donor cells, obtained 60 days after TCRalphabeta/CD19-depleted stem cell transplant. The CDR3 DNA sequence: TGTGCCAGCAGCTGGGGCGGAGGGGGCAGGTATGGCTACACCTTC. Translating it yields CASSWGGGGRYGYTF.